The entry that follows covers one TCR beta chain sequence. At least ten counts were recorded for this clonotype. Its antigen specificity is not known. Per-base qualities were not stored, and no clone one base away is much larger. The TCR beta CDR3 regions were amplified from the RNA transcripts. For the first round of RT-PCR on the TCR CDR3, the HTBI primer set was used together with the Qiagen OneStep RT-PCR kit. Libraries were constructed in a second round of multiplex PCR, after which size selection and purification were carried out. The libraries were sequenced on an Illumina HiSeq2000 using paired-end 100 bp reads. The source study handled its data this way. SOAPnuke was used to process the raw data, throwing out any read that contained adapters or uncalled bases, had a mean Phred below 15, or lacked an exact constant-primer or identifier match. COPE v1.2.5 was used to merge the high-quality paired reads, and each unique nucleotide sequence was defined as a clonotype. MiTCR v1.1 was used to align the clonotypes against IMGT TRBV, TRBD and TRBJ reference segments. Only V-J combinations with frequency above 0.0001, covering 99% to 99.2% of repertoires, were analysed. The TCS score was defined as the ratio of F50 (clonal expansion) to E x V (chaos), calculated using BLOSUM62-based TCRdist between CDR3 peptides within each V-J. Welch's t-statistics and random forest reduced some 510 V-J features to 13, which were used in a naive Bayes classifier (R e1071). Using fastp at Q25 and MiXCR, TCRdb reprocessed the public reads and kept productive beta chains. Every entry covers one CDR3 protein and lists the most common genes and DNA from its rows. What appears here as the V and J calls and clone size reflects TCRdb's work, not the paper's. For this sample there are hundreds of thousands of distinct CDR3 sequences; around 17% appear just once. The top ten hold 15% to 20% of the sample.

Stable Graves' hyperthyroidism was defined as the absence of progression to ophthalmopathy over 18 months of follow-up. Hyperthyroidism patients were newly diagnosed, had a disease duration of under 2 months, and were aged 18 to 65 years. Any patient with an uncontrolled infection, another autoimmune disease, pregnancy or lactation was excluded. Clinical symptoms, serum thyroxine and TRAb, thyroid ultrasound, and orbital computed tomography formed the basis for the diagnoses. PBMCs were isolated from roughly 10 ml of fresh peripheral blood by Ficoll-Paque density gradient centrifugation. Total RNA was extracted using Trizol reagent, and RNA quality was assessed on an Agilent 2100 Bioanalyzer. This sample is part of a study of T cells in Graves' hyperthyroidism and ophthalmopathy (dated by TCRdb to the late 2010s). Background for the entire study: Peripheral blood was collected at initial diagnosis, before any treatment. The roughly 99 discovery patients were divided at random into training and test sets in a 7:3 ratio. Whether ophthalmopathy could be predicted prospectively was tested in an independent validation cohort made up of some 20 hyperthyroidism patients plus 17 patients who later progressed to ophthalmopathy. After blood sampling, hyperthyroidism patients were treated with methimazole at a starting dose of 30 mg daily, and ophthalmopathy patients were treated with high-dose intravenous methylprednisolone. The paper describes TCR Vbeta CDR3 sequencing of 135 peripheral blood samples, made up of some 40 ophthalmopathy patients, approximately 76 hyperthyroidism patients and 17 progressor patients. In addition, the study compared T-cell repertoires in thyroid tissue and in blood from roughly 6 Graves' hyperthyroidism patients. To identify TCR V-J signatures that set the groups apart, the researchers used a discovery cohort of roughly 100 patients, made up of 40 to 45 with Graves' ophthalmopathy and about 60 with stable Graves' hyperthyroidism. What the research found in general, with its limitations: In validation, the model predicted progression to ophthalmopathy with 55% to 71% sensitivity and about 73% specificity, a median of approximately 6.5 months before onset. Most expanded thyroid clonotypes (frequency above 0.001) were also detected in blood, suggesting blood repertoires may reflect thyroid immune responses. A model built on a 13 V-J signature distinguished ophthalmopathy from stable hyperthyroidism, reaching about 88% sensitivity and about 81% specificity in cross-validation and 80%/75% in testing. Sample size was not statistically predetermined, and investigators were not blinded to group allocation.

For this chain, trimming is 2 bases at the V end and 3 bases at the J end, and the number of junction bases without a gene match is 5. CDR1 and CDR2, looked up from the germline V gene, are SGHTA and FQGNSA. From cysteine to phenylalanine, the CDR3 is 15 amino acids long. Only the CDR3 DNA is retained, 45 bases long and in frame from the first base. Sequenced input: blood. The TCR sequence derives from a woman younger than 35 with Graves' hyperthyroidism. The chain is made from TRBV7-2 and TRBJ2-7; TRBD1 fits 9 bases in the junction. DNA sequence: TGTGCCAGCAGCTTACTACAGGGGGCGCGCTACGAGCAGTACTTC. Its product reads: CASSLLQGARYEQYF. Joined to the reference TRBV7-2 and TRBJ2-7 proteins, this CDR3 gives the full variable domain: GAGVSQSPSNKVTEKGKDVELRCDPISGHTALYWYRQSLGQGLEFLIYFQGNSAPDKSGLPSDRFSAERTGGSVSTLTIQRTQQEDSAVYLCASSLLQGARYEQYFGPGTRLTVT.